The clone carrying this T cell receptor beta chain was counted between two and nine times. Sequencing used immunoSEQ multiplex PCR; TCRdb keeps in-frame clones, though not all of them. The table records 130,000 or so clones, roughly 89% of them present only once. The entry originates in a study of control samples from healthy donors and cancer patients. The CDR3 has 18 residues. The germline V and J ends were trimmed by 4 bases and 0 bases, with 21 bases remaining between them. From germline, CDR1 is SGHRS and CDR2 YFSETQ. The rearrangement uses TRBV5-1 and TRBJ2-3; D unresolved. The sample taken for sequencing was blood. This TCR was sampled from a young man in good health. CDR3 residues: CASSPWASRALSTDTQYF. The CDR3 region has the DNA TGCGCCAGCAGCCCGTGGGCTAGTCGAGCCCTTAGCACAGATACGCAGTATTTT.